This TCR beta chain derives from a study of blood T cells in healthy people across ages. Study results and caveats: Because donor CMV status was unknown, expanded clonotype changes were possibly confounded.

Together with a sample-barcoded 5' primer, a J-beta primer mix was included in a second PCR lasting about 7 to 11 cycles. Each cDNA molecule was tagged by a template-switch adaptor that had 12 random nucleotides. Each CDR3 protein gets one entry after TCRdb re-called the 5' RACE reads with MiXCR. The sample lists about 1,500,000 distinct CDR3 sequences, approximately 30% occurring once. In each sample, at least 7 million PBMCs were isolated. The germline V gene has CDR1 SGDLS and CDR2 YYNGEE. With V trimmed by 3 bases and J by 7 bases, 8 bases remained unmatched. CDR3 size: 15 residues. This clonotype was picked up one time. Its antigen is unidentified.

The chain uses TRBV9 and TRBJ2-1; 9 nucleotides align to TRBD1. The source material was blood. The receptor was derived from a woman aged 25 to 45 in good health. CDR3 protein: CASSDPTGGGNEQFF. The CDR3 DNA reads TGTGCCAGCAGCGACCCGACAGGGGGGGGGAATGAGCAGTTCTTC.